A single T cell receptor (beta chain) is shown here with its context. This clonotype was detected many times. The antigen this receptor binds is unknown. Per-base qualities were not stored, and no clone one base away is much larger. Library method: RACE. The data were produced on a NextSeq 500. Library preparation attached unique molecular identifiers to individual cDNA molecules for quantitative, reproducible TCR counting. From each blood RNA sample, both TCR alpha and TCR beta chains were sequenced. The study's own analysis went as follows. Samples had a median of roughly 91,000 TCRs, with a range from about 23,224 to 700,000. The Decombinator software suite was used to annotate V, J and CDR3 in the TCR reads. To make PS versus PT1 abundance plots, every sample was subsampled to the same number of TCRs (28,000). TCRs were defined as expanded if absent before sensitization and observed at least eight times at the 2-week time point. The public reads were reanalyzed by TCRdb: fastp trimming at Q25, MiXCR alignment, in-frame beta chains only. A single entry per CDR3 protein holds the most common genes and DNA from its merged rows. The V and J calls shown here were made by TCRdb, not taken from the authors' results. The table for this sample lists 150,000 to 200,000 distinct CDR3 sequences; roughly 14% of them were counted only once. About 1.7% of the sample is held by the ten biggest clonotypes.

CDR1 SEHNR and CDR2 FQNEAQ are derived from the germline V gene (reference sequence). Deletion took 4 bases off V and 2 bases off J, with a span of 3 bases between the germline ends. From its cysteine to its phenylalanine, the CDR3 spans 11 amino acids. The retained sequence is limited to the CDR3, 33 bases, with the frame set at the first base. This entry belongs to a study of human T cells and chemical hapten exposure (dated by TCRdb to 2020 to 2022). At the level of the whole study: For sensitization, 2% DPC in acetone was applied to a 2 cm by 2 cm area of upper inner arm skin. Patients additionally received weekly therapeutic DPC doses to the scalp throughout the approximately 25-week study period. Patch testing on the upper back used Finn chambers containing 0.01% DPC, with scoring done after 6 days according to International Contact Dermatitis Research Group standards. Alopecia areata with under or over 50% scalp involvement, alopecia totalis and alopecia universalis were represented in the patient cohort, which was mostly female. Libraries were pooled for sequencing, and variation in per-sample TCR yields was attributed mainly to small differences in library volumes within the pool. Peripheral blood TCR repertoire changes were tracked in vivo in alopecia patients during primary and secondary sensitization to the hapten diphenylcyclopropenone (DPC). Blood samples were taken from patients before sensitization (week 0) and then at 2, 6 and about 24 weeks after DPC sensitization. For TCR sequencing, blood came from some 31 alopecia patients at anywhere from one to four time points (pre-sensitization, 2, 6 and 24 weeks).

Results the study describes overall, beyond this receptor: Repeated subsampling changed both the strength of the expansion versus patch-test correlation and the threshold at which that correlation became significant. Expanded TCRs formed significantly more large CDR3 similarity clusters than pre-sensitization or healthy control sets, consistent with antigen-driven responses. DPC sensitization did not change the number of TCRs with a frequency above 1 in 1000, and there was no evidence of changes in global repertoire structure. Patch test score correlated positively with the number of PT1 expanded TCRs, reaching significance at thresholds 8, 16 and 32 but not at 4. Alopecia, a presumed autoimmune disease, was present in all patients, so the immune response of the patients might differ from that of healthy individuals.

What this sample's time point label stands for: patch test 1, 2 weeks after DPC sensitization. In the paper's terms, the treatment or condition label means: therapeutic diphenylcyclopropenone sensitization with weekly scalp DPC. At each patch-test visit, blood was drawn before the patch test was applied. To be eligible, patients had to be aged 18 to 70, diagnosed with alopecia and judged suitable for DPC therapy, while pregnant patients were excluded. Total RNA was extracted from unfractionated whole blood that had been collected in Tempus Blood RNA tubes. Rearrangement joined TRBV7-9 to TRBJ2-7; the D gene is not confidently resolved. This material consisted of whole blood, taken in connection with sensitization to the hapten diphenylcyclopropenone (DPC). This TCR was recovered from a woman aged 25 to 39 with alopecia areata. Some clones in this sample may be carry-over from other donors' samples. The CDR3 reads CASSSAYEQYF. The nucleotide sequence reads TGTGCCAGCAGCTCCGCCTACGAGCAGTACTTC.